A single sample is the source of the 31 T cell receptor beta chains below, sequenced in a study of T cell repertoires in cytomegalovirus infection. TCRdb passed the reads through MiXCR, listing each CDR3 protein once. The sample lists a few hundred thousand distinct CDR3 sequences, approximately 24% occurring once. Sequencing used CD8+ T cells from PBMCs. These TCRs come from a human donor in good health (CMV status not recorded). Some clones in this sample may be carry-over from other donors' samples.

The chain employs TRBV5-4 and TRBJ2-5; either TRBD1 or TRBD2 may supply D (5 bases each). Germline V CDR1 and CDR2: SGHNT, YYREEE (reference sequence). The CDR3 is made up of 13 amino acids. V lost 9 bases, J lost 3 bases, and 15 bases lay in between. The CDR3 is CATSGVGEETQYF. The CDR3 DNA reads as TGTGCCACATCCGGGGTGGGGGAAGAGACCCAGTACTTC.

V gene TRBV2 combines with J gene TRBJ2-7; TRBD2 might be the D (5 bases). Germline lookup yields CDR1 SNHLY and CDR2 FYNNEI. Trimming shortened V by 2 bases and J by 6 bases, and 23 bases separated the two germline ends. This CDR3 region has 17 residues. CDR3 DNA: TGTGCCAGCAGTGAACCTCGGACTGCCTCCTTGGATGTCGAGCAGTACTTC. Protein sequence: CASSEPRTASLDVEQYF. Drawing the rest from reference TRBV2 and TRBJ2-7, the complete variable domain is EPEVTQTPSHQVTQMGQEVILRCVPISNHLYFYWYRQILGQKVEFLVSFYNNEISEKSEIFDDQFSVERPDGSNFTLKIRSTKLEDSAMYFCASSEPRTASLDVEQYFGPGTRLTVT.

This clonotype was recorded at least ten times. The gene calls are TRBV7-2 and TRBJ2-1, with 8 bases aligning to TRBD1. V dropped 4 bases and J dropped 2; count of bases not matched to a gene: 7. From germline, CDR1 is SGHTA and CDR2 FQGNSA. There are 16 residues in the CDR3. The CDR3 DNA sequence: TGTGCCAGCAGCTCATCGGACAGGGCCGCCTACAATGAGCAGTTCTTC. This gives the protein CASSSSDRAAYNEQFF. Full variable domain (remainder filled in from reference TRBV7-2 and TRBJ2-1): GAGVSQSPSNKVTEKGKDVELRCDPISGHTALYWYRQSLGQGLEFLIYFQGNSAPDKSGLPSDRFSAERTGGSVSTLTIQRTQQEDSAVYLCASSSSDRAAYNEQFFGPGTRLTVL.

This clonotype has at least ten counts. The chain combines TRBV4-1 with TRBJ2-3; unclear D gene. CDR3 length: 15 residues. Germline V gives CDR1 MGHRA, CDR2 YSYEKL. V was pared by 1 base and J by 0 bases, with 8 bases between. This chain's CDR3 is CASSQVGFSTDTQYF. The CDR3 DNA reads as TGCGCCAGCAGCCAAGTTGGGTTCAGCACAGATACGCAGTATTTT.

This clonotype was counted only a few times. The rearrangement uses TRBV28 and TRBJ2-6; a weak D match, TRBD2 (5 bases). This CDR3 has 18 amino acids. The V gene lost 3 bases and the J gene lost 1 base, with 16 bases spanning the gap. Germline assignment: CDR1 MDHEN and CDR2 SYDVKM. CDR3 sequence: CASSLVYWRTSGANVLTF. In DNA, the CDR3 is TGTGCCAGCAGTTTGGTTTACTGGAGGACTTCTGGGGCCAACGTCCTGACTTTC. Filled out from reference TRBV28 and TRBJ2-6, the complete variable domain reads DVKVTQSSRYLVKRTGEKVFLECVQDMDHENMFWYRQDPGLGLRLIYFSYDVKMKEKGDIPEGYSVSREKKERFSLILESASTNQTSMYLCASSLVYWRTSGANVLTFGAGSRLTVL.

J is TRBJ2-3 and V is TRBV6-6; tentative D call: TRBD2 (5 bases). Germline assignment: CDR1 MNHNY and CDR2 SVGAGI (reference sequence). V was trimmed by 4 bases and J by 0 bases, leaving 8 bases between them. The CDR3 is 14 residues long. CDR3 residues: CASSSRTSTDTQYF. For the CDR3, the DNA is TGTGCCAGCAGTTCGAGGACTAGCACAGATACGCAGTATTTT.

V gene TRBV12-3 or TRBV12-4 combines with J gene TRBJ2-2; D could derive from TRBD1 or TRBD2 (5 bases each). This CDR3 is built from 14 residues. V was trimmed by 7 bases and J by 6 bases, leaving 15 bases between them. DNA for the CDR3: TGTGCCAGCATGACGGACATGGAGGCCGGGGAGCTGTTTTTT. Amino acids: CASMTDMEAGELFF.

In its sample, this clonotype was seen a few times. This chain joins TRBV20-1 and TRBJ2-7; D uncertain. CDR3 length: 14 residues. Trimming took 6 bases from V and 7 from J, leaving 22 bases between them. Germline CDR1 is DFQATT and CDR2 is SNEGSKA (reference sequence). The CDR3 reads CSAPSIVFPYEQYF. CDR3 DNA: TGCAGTGCCCCATCAATCGTGTTCCCGTATGAGCAGTACTTC.

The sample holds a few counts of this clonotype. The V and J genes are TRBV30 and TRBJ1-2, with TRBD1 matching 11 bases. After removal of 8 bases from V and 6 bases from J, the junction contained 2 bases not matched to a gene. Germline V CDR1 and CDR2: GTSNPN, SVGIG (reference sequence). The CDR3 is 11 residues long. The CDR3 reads CAQDRGHGYTF. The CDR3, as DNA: TGTGCCCAGGACAGGGGGCATGGCTACACCTTC. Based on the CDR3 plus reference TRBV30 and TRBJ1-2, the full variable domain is SQTIHQWPATLVQPVGSPLSLECTVEGTSNPNLYWYRQAAGRGLQLLFYSVGIGQISSEVPQNLSASRPQDRQFILSSKKLLLSDSGFYLCAQDRGHGYTFGSGTRLTVV.

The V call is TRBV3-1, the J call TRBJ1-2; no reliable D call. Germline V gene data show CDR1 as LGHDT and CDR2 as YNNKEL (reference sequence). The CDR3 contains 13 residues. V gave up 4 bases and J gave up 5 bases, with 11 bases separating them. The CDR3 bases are TGTGCCAGCAGCCCAACCCGTAATTATGGCTACACCTTC. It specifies CASSPTRNYGYTF. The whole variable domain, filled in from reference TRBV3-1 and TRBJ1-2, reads DTAVSQTPKYLVTQMGNDKSIKCEQNLGHDTMYWYKQDSKKFLKIMFSYNNKELIINETVPNRFSPKSPDKAHLNLHINSLELGDSAVYFCASSPTRNYGYTFGSGTRLTVV.

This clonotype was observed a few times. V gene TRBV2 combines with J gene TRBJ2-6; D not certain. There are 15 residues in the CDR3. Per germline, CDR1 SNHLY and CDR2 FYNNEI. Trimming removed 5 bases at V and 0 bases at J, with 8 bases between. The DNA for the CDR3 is TGTGCCAGCAGTACCGACCACTCTGGGGCCAACGTCCTGACTTTC. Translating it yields CASSTDHSGANVLTF.

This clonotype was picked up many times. The CDR3 sequence is CASSLDISSYNEQFF. The CDR3 nucleotides read TGTGCCAGCAGCCTTGACATTTCCTCCTACAATGAGCAGTTCTTC. The V gene is TRBV7-8, the J gene TRBJ2-1; no definite D call. The CDR3 sequence is 15 residues long. CDR1 is SGHVS, CDR2 FQNEAQ, per germline. Trimming took off 5 bases at V and 0 bases at J, with 11 bases between the two ends.

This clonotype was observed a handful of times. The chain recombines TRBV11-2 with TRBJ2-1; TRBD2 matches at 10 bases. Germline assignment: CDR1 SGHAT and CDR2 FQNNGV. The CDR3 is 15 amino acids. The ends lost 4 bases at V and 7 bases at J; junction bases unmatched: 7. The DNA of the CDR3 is TGTGCCAGCAGCTCGAGCGGGGGGGTCTGGAATGAGCAGTTCTTC. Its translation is CASSSSGGVWNEQFF. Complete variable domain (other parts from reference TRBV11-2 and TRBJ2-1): EAGVAQSPRYKIIEKRQSVAFWCNPISGHATLYWYQQILGQGPKLLIQFQNNGVVDDSQLPKDRFSAERLKGVDSTLKIQPAKLEDSAVYLCASSSSGGVWNEQFFGPGTRLTVL.

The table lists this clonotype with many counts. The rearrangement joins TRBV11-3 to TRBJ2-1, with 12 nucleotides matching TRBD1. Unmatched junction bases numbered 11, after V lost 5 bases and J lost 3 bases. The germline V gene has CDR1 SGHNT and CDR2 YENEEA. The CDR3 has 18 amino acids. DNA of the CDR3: TGTGCCAGCAGCCCGGGGGACAGGGGGCTTTATGGCTACAATGAGCAGTTCTTC. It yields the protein CASSPGDRGLYGYNEQFF.

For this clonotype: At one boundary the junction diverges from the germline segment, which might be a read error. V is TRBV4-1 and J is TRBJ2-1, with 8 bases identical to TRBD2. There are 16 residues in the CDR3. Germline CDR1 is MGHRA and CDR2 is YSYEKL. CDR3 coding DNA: TGTGCCAGCAGCCAAGATTTCGGACTAGCCCCTACGGCGCAGTTCTTC. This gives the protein CASSQDFGLAPTAQFF.

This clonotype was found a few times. The DNA of the CDR3 is TGCAGTGTTCCACCGGGTTTCGGGTCATACGAGCAGTACTTC. This codes for CSVPPGFGSYEQYF. The chain links TRBV20-1 to TRBJ2-7; no firm D call. This CDR3 region has 14 residues. Germline V gives CDR1 DFQATT, CDR2 SNEGSKA (reference sequence). V gave up 7 bases and J gave up 4 bases, with 20 bases separating them.

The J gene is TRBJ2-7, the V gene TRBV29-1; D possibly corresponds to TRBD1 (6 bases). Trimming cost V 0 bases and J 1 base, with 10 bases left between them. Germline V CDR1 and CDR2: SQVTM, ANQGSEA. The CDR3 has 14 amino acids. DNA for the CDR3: TGCAGCGTTGAAGACAGGGACAAATCCTACGAGCAGTACTTC. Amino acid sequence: CSVEDRDKSYEQYF.

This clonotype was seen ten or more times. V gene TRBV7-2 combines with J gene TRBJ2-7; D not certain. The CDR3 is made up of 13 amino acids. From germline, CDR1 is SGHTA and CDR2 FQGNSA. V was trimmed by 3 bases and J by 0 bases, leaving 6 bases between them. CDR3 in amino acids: CASSLWSSYEQYF. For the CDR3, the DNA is TGTGCCAGCAGCTTGTGGAGCTCCTACGAGCAGTACTTC.

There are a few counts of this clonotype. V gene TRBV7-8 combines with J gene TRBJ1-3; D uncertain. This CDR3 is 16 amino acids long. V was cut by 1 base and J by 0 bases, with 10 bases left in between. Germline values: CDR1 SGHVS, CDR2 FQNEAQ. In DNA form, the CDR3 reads TGTGCCAGCAGCTTAGGTACGGCCAGCTCTGGAAACACCATATATTTT. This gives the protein CASSLGTASSGNTIYF.

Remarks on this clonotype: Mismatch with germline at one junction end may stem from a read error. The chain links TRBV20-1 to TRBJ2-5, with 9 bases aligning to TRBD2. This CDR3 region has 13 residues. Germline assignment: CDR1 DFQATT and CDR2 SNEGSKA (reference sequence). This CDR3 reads CSARAGGWETQYF. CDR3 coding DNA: TGCAGTGCCAGAGCGGGGGGATGGGAGACCCAGTACTTC.

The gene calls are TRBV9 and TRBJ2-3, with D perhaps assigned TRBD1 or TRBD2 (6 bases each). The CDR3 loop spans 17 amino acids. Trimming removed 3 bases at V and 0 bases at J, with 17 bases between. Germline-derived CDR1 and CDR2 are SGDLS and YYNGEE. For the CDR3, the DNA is TGTGCCAGCAGCGCGGAGGGGGGACTCACTAGCACAGATACGCAGTATTTT. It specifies CASSAEGGLTSTDTQYF.

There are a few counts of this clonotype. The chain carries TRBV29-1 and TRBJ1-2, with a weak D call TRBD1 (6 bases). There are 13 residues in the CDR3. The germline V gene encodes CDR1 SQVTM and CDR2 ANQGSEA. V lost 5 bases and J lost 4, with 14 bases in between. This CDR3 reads CSVPPGTPYGYTF. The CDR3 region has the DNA TGCAGCGTTCCTCCCGGGACACCCTATGGCTACACCTTC.

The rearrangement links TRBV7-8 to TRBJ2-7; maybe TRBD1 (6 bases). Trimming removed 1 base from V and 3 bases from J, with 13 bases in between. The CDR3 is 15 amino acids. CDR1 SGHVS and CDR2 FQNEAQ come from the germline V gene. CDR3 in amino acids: CASSLGGDIDYEQYF. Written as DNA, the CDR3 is TGTGCCAGCAGCTTAGGTGGGGACATAGACTACGAGCAGTACTTC.

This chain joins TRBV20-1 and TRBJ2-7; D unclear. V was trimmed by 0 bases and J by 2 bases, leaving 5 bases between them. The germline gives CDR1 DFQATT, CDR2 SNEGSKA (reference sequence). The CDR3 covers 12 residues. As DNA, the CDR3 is TGCAGTGCTAGAGATCAGACCTACGAGCAGTACTTC. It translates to CSARDQTYEQYF.

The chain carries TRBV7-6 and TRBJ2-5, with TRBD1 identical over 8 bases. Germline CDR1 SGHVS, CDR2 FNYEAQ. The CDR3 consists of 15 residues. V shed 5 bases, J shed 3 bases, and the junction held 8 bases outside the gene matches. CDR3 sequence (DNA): TGTGCCAGCAGCCCGTGGGACAGGCAGGAAGAGACCCAGTACTTC. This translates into CASSPWDRQEETQYF. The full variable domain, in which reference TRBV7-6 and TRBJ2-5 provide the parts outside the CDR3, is GAGVSQSPRYKVTKRGQDVALRCDPISGHVSLYWYRQALGQGPEFLTYFNYEAQQDKSGLPNDRFSAERPEGSISTLTIQRTEQRDSAMYRCASSPWDRQEETQYFGPGTRLLVL.

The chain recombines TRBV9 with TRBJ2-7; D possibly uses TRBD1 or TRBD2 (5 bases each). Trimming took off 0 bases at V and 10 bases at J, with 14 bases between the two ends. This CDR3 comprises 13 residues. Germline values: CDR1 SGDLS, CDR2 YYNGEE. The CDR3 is CASSVVEGTLQYF. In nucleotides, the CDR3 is TGTGCCAGCAGCGTAGTCGAGGGGACCCTCCAGTACTTC.

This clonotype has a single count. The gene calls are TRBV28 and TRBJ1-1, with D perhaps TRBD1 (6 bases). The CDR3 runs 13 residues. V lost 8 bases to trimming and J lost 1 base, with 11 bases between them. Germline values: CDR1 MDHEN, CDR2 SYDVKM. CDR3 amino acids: CASCTGRNTEAFF. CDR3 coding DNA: TGTGCCAGCTGTACAGGGAGGAACACTGAAGCTTTCTTT. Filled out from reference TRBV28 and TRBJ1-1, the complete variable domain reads DVKVTQSSRYLVKRTGEKVFLECVQDMDHENMFWYRQDPGLGLRLIYFSYDVKMKEKGDIPEGYSVSREKKERFSLILESASTNQTSMYLCASCTGRNTEAFFGQGTRLTVV.

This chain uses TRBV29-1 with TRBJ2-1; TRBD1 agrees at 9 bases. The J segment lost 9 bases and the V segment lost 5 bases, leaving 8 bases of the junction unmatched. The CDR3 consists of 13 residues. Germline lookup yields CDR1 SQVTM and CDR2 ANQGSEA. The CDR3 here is CSVTQGAFSEQFF. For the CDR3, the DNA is TGCAGCGTTACACAGGGGGCTTTTTCTGAGCAGTTCTTC.

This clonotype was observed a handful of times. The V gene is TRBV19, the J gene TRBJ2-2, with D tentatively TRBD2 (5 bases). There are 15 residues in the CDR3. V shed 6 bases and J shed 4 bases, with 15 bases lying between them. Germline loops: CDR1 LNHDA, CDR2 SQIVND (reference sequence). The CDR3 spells CASSLTGEGTGELFF. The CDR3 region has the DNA TGTGCCAGTAGCCTCACGGGTGAGGGCACCGGGGAGCTGTTTTTT.

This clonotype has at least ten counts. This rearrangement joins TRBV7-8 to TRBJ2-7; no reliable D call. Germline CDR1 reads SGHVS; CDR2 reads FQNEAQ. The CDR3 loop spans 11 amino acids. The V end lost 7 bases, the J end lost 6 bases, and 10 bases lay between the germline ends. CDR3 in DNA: TGTGCCAGCATCTCGAATGGCGAGCAGTACTTC. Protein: CASISNGEQYF.

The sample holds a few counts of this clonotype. The CDR3 region is CASSVLSEWQKNQPQHF. Written as DNA, the CDR3 is TGTGCCAGCAGCGTGCTAAGTGAATGGCAGAAGAATCAGCCCCAGCATTTT. The chain carries TRBV28 and TRBJ1-5; D remains unclear. The V end lost 6 bases, the J end lost 4 bases, and 22 bases lay between the germline ends. CDR3 size: 17 residues. Germline assignment: CDR1 MDHEN and CDR2 SYDVKM.